The 12 T cell receptor beta chains below all came from one sample that was sequenced in a study of cytomegalovirus exposure and HLA in healthy donors. Libraries were prepared by immunoSEQ multiplex PCR; TCRdb keeps only in-frame clonotypes and omits some of them. The sample consists of some 140,000 clones, 80% to 90% of them appearing once. The sequenced sample consisted of PBMCs. The receptors originated from a woman under 40 in good health and CMV-seropositive.

This chain uses TRBV7-2 with TRBJ2-5; D remains ambiguous. The CDR3 totals 13 residues. Germline values: CDR1 SGHTA, CDR2 FQGNSA. Trimming took off 7 bases at V and 0 bases at J, with 9 bases between the two ends. CDR3 DNA sequence: TGTGCCAGCACCCAGTCCCACCAAGAGACCCAGTACTTC. Amino acids: CASTQSHQETQYF.

This chain uses TRBV28 with TRBJ1-4; no definite D call. CDR1 is MDHEN, CDR2 SYDVKM, per germline. Trimming removed 3 bases at V and 8 bases at J, with 13 bases between. This CDR3 contains 14 residues. CDR3 sequence reads: CASSFSTDWEKLFF. DNA of the CDR3: TGTGCCAGCAGTTTCAGTACAGATTGGGAAAAACTGTTTTTT.

This clone was seen only a few times. The chain recombines TRBV18 with TRBJ2-1, with 9 positions matching TRBD1. There are 17 residues in the CDR3. Looked up from germline, CDR1 is KGHSH and CDR2 is LQKENI. V trimming: 3 bases; J trimming: 7 bases; junction bases outside the gene matches: 13. The CDR3 sequence: CASSPVDRDRVRNEQFF. DNA of the CDR3: TGTGCCAGCTCACCGGTTGACCGGGACAGGGTAAGAAATGAGCAGTTCTTC.

The chain links TRBV28 to TRBJ2-3; TRBD1 is a possible D gene (5 bases). Germline V gene sequence: CDR1 MDHEN, CDR2 SYDVKM. The CDR3 has 17 amino acids. V was shortened by 7 bases and J by 0 bases, with 20 bases between the two germline ends. The CDR3: CASTPRAGKSSTDTQYF. For the CDR3, the DNA is TGTGCCAGCACCCCCAGGGCAGGCAAGTCTAGCACAGATACGCAGTATTTT. The whole variable domain, remainder taken from reference TRBV28 and TRBJ2-3, is DVKVTQSSRYLVKRTGEKVFLECVQDMDHENMFWYRQDPGLGLRLIYFSYDVKMKEKGDIPEGYSVSREKKERFSLILESASTNQTSMYLCASTPRAGKSSTDTQYFGPGTRLTVL.

The CDR3 protein is CASSQDAASGSYEQYF. In nucleotides, the CDR3 is TGTGCCAGCAGCCAAGACGCGGCTAGCGGGTCCTACGAGCAGTACTTC. The rearrangement uses TRBV4-2 and TRBJ2-7; 8 nucleotides line up with TRBD2. The CDR3 is 16 amino acids. The germline V gene encodes CDR1 LGHNA and CDR2 YNFKEQ. V lost 0 bases and J lost 1; bases outside the gene matches: 5.

This chain uses TRBV27 with TRBJ2-7, with 9 bases fitting TRBD2. The CDR3 is 15 residues long. Trimming cost V 5 bases and J 3 bases; bases outside gene matches: 8. The germline CDR1 and CDR2 sequences are MNHEY and SMNVEV (reference sequence). DNA for the CDR3: TGTGCCAGCAGTCCAAGTCTAGCGGGGATCTACGAGCAGTACTTC. Protein sequence: CASSPSLAGIYEQYF.

The sample holds one count of this clone. The V and J genes are TRBV2 and TRBJ2-5; D is undetermined. V was shortened by 5 bases and J by 5 bases, with 9 bases between the two germline ends. This CDR3 has 12 amino acids. CDR1 is SNHLY and CDR2 is FYNNEI in the germline V gene. In DNA form, the CDR3 reads TGTGCCAGCAGTCGGGTTCGGGAGACCCAGTACTTC. Its protein product is CASSRVRETQYF. The entire variable domain, with the rest obtained from reference TRBV2 and TRBJ2-5, is as follows: EPEVTQTPSHQVTQMGQEVILRCVPISNHLYFYWYRQILGQKVEFLVSFYNNEISEKSEIFDDQFSVERPDGSNFTLKIRSTKLEDSAMYFCASSRVRETQYFGPGTRLLVL.

The chain recombines TRBV2 with TRBJ2-3; the D gene is possibly TRBD2 (5 bases). The CDR3 runs to 16 residues. V lost 1 base to trimming and J lost 1 base, with 12 bases between them. Germline V gene lookup returns CDR1 SNHLY and CDR2 FYNNEI. The CDR3 loop is CASSEEVLAGTDTQYF. Written as DNA, the CDR3 is TGTGCCAGCAGTGAAGAGGTGCTAGCTGGCACAGATACGCAGTATTTT.

This chain links TRBV29-1 with TRBJ2-1; 10 positions match TRBD1. V lost 6 bases to trimming and J lost 8 bases; unmatched junction nucleotides: 7. The CDR3 sequence is 13 residues long. Germline V gives CDR1 SQVTM, CDR2 ANQGSEA. The CDR3 protein is CSVTRTGGYEQFF. The CDR3 DNA sequence: TGCAGCGTCACGAGGACAGGGGGTTATGAGCAGTTCTTC.

This CDR3 is CASSRPGTGGTQFF. Written as DNA, the CDR3 is TGTGCCAGCAGTCGTCCCGGGACAGGGGGGACACAGTTCTTC. V gene TRBV27 combines with J gene TRBJ2-1, with TRBD1 identical over 11 bases. Trimming at V came to 5 bases and at J to 13 bases, leaving 10 bases not matched to a gene. Germline V gene sequence: CDR1 MNHEY, CDR2 SMNVEV (reference sequence). This CDR3 comprises 14 residues.

The rearrangement joins TRBV5-1 to TRBJ2-3, with D maybe TRBD1 (6 bases). The CDR3 is 14 amino acids. Germline CDR1 and CDR2: SGHRS and YFSETQ. V was pared by 3 bases and J by 2 bases, with 10 bases between. The chain's CDR3 is CASSSDSNTDTQYF. The CDR3 nucleotides are TGCGCCAGCAGCTCGGACAGTAACACAGATACGCAGTATTTT.

The rearrangement uses TRBV5-1 and TRBJ2-7; 11 nucleotides align to TRBD1. The ends lost 7 bases at V and 0 bases at J; junction bases unmatched: 6. Germline V CDR1 and CDR2: SGHRS, YFSETQ. The CDR3 runs to 15 residues. CDR3 DNA sequence: TGCGCCAGCGGCCCAGGGACAGGGGGCTCCTACGAGCAGTACTTC. It translates to CASGPGTGGSYEQYF. Full variable domain (outside the CDR3, taken from reference TRBV5-1 and TRBJ2-7): KAGVTQTPRYLIKTRGQQVTLSCSPISGHRSVSWYQQTPGQGLQFLFEYFSETQRNKGNFPGRFSGRQFSNSRSEMNVSTLELGDSALYLCASGPGTGGSYEQYFGPGTRLTVT.